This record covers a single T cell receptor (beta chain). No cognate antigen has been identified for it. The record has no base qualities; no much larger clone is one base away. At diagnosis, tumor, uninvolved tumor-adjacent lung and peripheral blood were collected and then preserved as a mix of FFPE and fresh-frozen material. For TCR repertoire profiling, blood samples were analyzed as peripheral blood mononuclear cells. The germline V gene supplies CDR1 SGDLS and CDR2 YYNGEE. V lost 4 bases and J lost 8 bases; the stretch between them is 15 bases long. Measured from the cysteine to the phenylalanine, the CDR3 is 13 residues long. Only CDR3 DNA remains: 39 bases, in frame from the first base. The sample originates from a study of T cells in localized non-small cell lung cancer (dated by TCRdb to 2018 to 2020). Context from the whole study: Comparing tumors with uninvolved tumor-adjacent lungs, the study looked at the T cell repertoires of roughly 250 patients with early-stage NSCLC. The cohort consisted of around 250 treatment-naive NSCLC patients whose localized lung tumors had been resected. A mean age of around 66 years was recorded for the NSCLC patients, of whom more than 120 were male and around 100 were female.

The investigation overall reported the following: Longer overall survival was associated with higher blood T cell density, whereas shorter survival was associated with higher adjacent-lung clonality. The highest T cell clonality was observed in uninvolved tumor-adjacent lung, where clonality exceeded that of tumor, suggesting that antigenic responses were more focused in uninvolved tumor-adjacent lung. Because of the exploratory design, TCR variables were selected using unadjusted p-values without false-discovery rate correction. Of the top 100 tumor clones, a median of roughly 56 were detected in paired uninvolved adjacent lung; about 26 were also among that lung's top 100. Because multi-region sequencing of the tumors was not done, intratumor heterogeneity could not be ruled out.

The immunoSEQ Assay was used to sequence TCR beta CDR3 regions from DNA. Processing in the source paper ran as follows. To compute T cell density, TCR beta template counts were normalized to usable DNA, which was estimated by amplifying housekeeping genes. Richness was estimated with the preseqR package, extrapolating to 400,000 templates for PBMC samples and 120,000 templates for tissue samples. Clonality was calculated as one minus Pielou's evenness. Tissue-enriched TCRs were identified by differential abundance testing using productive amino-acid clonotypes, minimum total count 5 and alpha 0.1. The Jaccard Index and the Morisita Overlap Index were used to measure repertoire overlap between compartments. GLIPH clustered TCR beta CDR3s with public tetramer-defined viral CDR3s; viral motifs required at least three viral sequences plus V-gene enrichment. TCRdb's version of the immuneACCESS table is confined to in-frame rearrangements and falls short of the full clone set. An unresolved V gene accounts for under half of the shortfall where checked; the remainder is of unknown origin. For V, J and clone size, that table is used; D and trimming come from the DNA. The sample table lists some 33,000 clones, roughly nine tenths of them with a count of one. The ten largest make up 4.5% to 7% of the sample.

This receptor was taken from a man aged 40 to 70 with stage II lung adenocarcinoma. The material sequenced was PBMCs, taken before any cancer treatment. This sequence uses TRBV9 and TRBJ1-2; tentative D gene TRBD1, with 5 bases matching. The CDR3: CASSLRDGEGYTF. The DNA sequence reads TGTGCCAGCAGCCTCCGGGACGGGGAAGGCTACACCTTC.